A single sample is the source of the 15 T cell receptor beta chains below, sequenced in a study of blood T cell repertoires in COVID-19. TCRdb's table, derived via immunoSEQ multiplex PCR, lists solely in-frame clones and lacks some. The repertoire holds fewer than 30,000 clones, with roughly 86% as singletons. Sequenced input: peripheral blood. The receptors stem from a man in his fifties with active COVID-19.

The chain couples TRBV7-3 to TRBJ2-2, with D perhaps TRBD1 (6 bases). Trimming pared 2 bases from V and 4 bases from J, leaving 14 bases between. CDR3 size: 16 residues. Looked up from germline, CDR1 is SGHTA and CDR2 is FQGTGA. DNA for the CDR3: TGTGCCAGCAGCTTACTAAAGGAGGACAGCACCGGGGAGCTGTTTTTT. It translates to CASSLLKEDSTGELFF.

Here the CDR3 reads CASSAGQGSETGELFF. The CDR3 bases are TGCGCCAGCAGCGCCGGACAGGGATCGGAAACCGGGGAGCTGTTTTTT. V gene TRBV5-1 combines with J gene TRBJ2-2; the match to TRBD1 covers 8 bases. Germline values: CDR1 SGHRS, CDR2 YFSETQ. V dropped 4 bases and J dropped 5; count of bases not matched to a gene: 10. This CDR3 has 16 amino acids.

This chain connects TRBV2 to TRBJ2-5; a possible D gene is TRBD1 (6 bases). The CDR3 sequence is 15 residues long. CDR1 is SNHLY and CDR2 is FYNNEI in the germline V gene. Between the trimmed V and J ends, which lost 1 base and 4 bases, there was a span of 13 bases. This CDR3 is CASSEGAGALETQYF. The CDR3 DNA reads TGTGCCAGCAGTGAAGGGGCAGGGGCGTTAGAGACCCAGTACTTC.

The chain is built from TRBV7-9 and TRBJ2-6, with D maybe TRBD2 (5 bases). The V gene lost 4 bases and the J gene lost 0 bases, with 19 bases spanning the gap. From germline, CDR1 is SEHNR and CDR2 FQNEAQ (reference sequence). The CDR3 sequence is 19 residues long. The CDR3 sequence is CASSSSPRGARSGANVLTF. The CDR3 DNA reads TGTGCCAGCAGCTCTAGCCCACGGGGAGCGCGCTCTGGGGCCAACGTCCTGACTTTC.

The rearrangement joins TRBV6-1 to TRBJ2-2; 8 bases fit TRBD1. Germline-derived CDR1 and CDR2 are MNHNS and SASEGT. V was clipped by 4 bases and J by 5 bases; unmatched bases: 9. The CDR3 has 16 amino acids. The CDR3 spells CASSVGQGIVTGELFF. DNA for the CDR3: TGTGCCAGCAGTGTTGGACAGGGAATCGTAACCGGGGAGCTGTTTTTT.

This clone was seen more than once but under ten times. The CDR3: CASSNGLAGVREQFF. CDR3 in DNA: TGTGCCAGCAGCAATGGACTAGCGGGAGTTCGGGAGCAGTTCTTC. The chain employs TRBV7-2 and TRBJ2-1; 13 bases are a match to TRBD2. Trimming took 5 bases from V and 10 from J; bases not matched to a gene: 8. This CDR3 is 15 amino acids long. Germline CDR1 is SGHTA and CDR2 is FQGNSA. Using reference TRBV7-2 and TRBJ2-1 for the parts outside the CDR3, the full variable domain is GAGVSQSPSNKVTEKGKDVELRCDPISGHTALYWYRQSLGQGLEFLIYFQGNSAPDKSGLPSDRFSAERTGGSVSTLTIQRTQQEDSAVYLCASSNGLAGVREQFFGPGTRLTVL.

The rearrangement joins TRBV18 to TRBJ2-1, with 8 bases identical to TRBD1. With 6 bases clipped from V and 10 bases from J, the junction kept 11 bases outside the gene matches. CDR1 KGHSH and CDR2 LQKENI come from the germline V gene. The CDR3 spans 14 residues. The CDR3 DNA reads TGTGCCAGCTCGCACGACGGACAGGGAGGAGAGCAGTTCTTC. Translating it yields CASSHDGQGGEQFF.

In DNA, the CDR3 is TGTGCCAGCAGCCCCCCGAGCGGTCCAGGTGGCAAAAACATTCAGTACTTC. Protein: CASSPPSGPGGKNIQYF. The rearrangement uses TRBV9 and TRBJ2-4, with a tentative D call TRBD2 (5 bases). The germline V and J ends were trimmed by 4 bases and 3 bases, with 20 bases remaining between them. Germline CDR1 and CDR2: SGDLS and YYNGEE. The CDR3 covers 17 residues.

The chain couples TRBV7-2 to TRBJ2-7; unclear D gene. The ends were cut back, 2 bases at V and 2 bases at J, with 7 bases in the middle. Germline-derived CDR1 and CDR2 are SGHTA and FQGNSA. This CDR3 has 13 residues. CDR3 nucleotides: TGTGCCAGCAGCTTAAAGAGTGCCTACGAGCAGTACTTC. Translation: CASSLKSAYEQYF.

This chain links TRBV2 with TRBJ2-5; D is perhaps TRBD2 (6 bases). Per germline, CDR1 SNHLY and CDR2 FYNNEI. Trimming took off 8 bases at V and 4 bases at J, with 11 bases between the two ends. The CDR3 length is 12 residues. This chain's CDR3 is CASAREGETQYF. CDR3 nucleotide sequence: TGTGCCAGCGCGCGGGAAGGAGAGACCCAGTACTTC. Combining the CDR3 with reference TRBV2 and TRBJ2-5 gives the whole variable domain EPEVTQTPSHQVTQMGQEVILRCVPISNHLYFYWYRQILGQKVEFLVSFYNNEISEKSEIFDDQFSVERPDGSNFTLKIRSTKLEDSAMYFCASAREGETQYFGPGTRLLVL.

V usage is TRBV7-8 and J usage is TRBJ1-6, with no clear D. V lost 5 bases to trimming and J lost 9 bases, with 14 bases between them. This CDR3 is 14 amino acids long. CDR1 and CDR2 from the germline V gene are SGHVS and FQNEAQ. The CDR3, as DNA: TGTGCCAGCAGCCTAGGACTGTTGGGTTCACCCCTCCACTTT. It specifies CASSLGLLGSPLHF.

The V and J genes are TRBV29-1 and TRBJ1-1; possible D gene TRBD1, 6 bases. V lost 2 bases and J 5 bases, leaving 9 bases between the germline ends. The V gene's germline CDR1 is SQVTM and CDR2 ANQGSEA. CDR3 length: 12 amino acids. The CDR3 sequence: CSVETGLTEAFF. For the CDR3, the DNA is TGCAGCGTTGAAACAGGGTTGACTGAAGCTTTCTTT.

This clone came up once. V and J are TRBV15 and TRBJ2-4; 8 bases fit TRBD1. CDR1 and CDR2 (germline): LNHNV, YYDKDF (reference sequence). The CDR3 loop spans 16 amino acids. V shed 2 bases and J 2 bases; nucleotides not matched to a gene: 5. CDR3 nucleotide sequence: TGTGCCACCAGCAGACTCCAGGGGGCTTCCAAAAACATTCAGTACTTC. Its translation is CATSRLQGASKNIQYF.

The chain recombines TRBV5-1 with TRBJ2-5; TRBD1 aligns across 9 bases. The CDR3 has 15 amino acids. V lost 2 bases and J lost 5; bases outside the gene matches: 7. Germline lookup yields CDR1 SGHRS and CDR2 YFSETQ. The CDR3: CASSLTTGGRETQYF. The CDR3 region has the DNA TGCGCCAGCAGCTTAACGACAGGGGGGCGGGAGACCCAGTACTTC. Filled out from reference TRBV5-1 and TRBJ2-5, the complete variable domain reads KAGVTQTPRYLIKTRGQQVTLSCSPISGHRSVSWYQQTPGQGLQFLFEYFSETQRNKGNFPGRFSGRQFSNSRSEMNVSTLELGDSALYLCASSLTTGGRETQYFGPGTRLLVL.

The chain joins TRBV15 to TRBJ2-3; the D gene is possibly TRBD2 (6 bases). V was shortened by 4 bases and J by 11 bases, with 16 bases between the two germline ends. Germline V gene sequence: CDR1 LNHNV, CDR2 YYDKDF (reference sequence). This CDR3 has 13 residues. The CDR3 region has the DNA TGTGCCACCAGCACCAGGCTCGGGCGGGAGCAGTATTTT. Its protein is CATSTRLGREQYF.